This passage covers 24 T cell receptor beta chains from one sample sequenced in a study of blood T cell repertoires in COVID-19. Some clones are missing from TCRdb's copy, which holds only in-frame ones; the method was immunoSEQ multiplex PCR. This table has 200,000 or so clones, more than 70% appearing once. Source material: peripheral blood. The receptors originated from a man aged 50-59 years with COVID-19, enrolled during active disease.

The V gene is TRBV10-1, the J gene TRBJ2-3; D is ambiguous. The V end lost 0 bases, the J end lost 10 bases, and 20 bases lay between the germline ends. CDR3 length: 16 amino acids. Germline assignment: CDR1 WNHNN and CDR2 SYGVQD (reference sequence). Here the CDR3 reads CASSESGSPTDTSQYF. CDR3 coding DNA: TGCGCCAGCAGTGAGTCGGGCAGCCCCACAGATACGTCGCAGTATTTT.

J is TRBJ2-1 and V is TRBV25-1, with D possibly matching TRBD1 (5 bases). V was trimmed by 9 bases and J by 8 bases, leaving 11 bases between them. The CDR3 extends over 11 amino acids. CDR1 and CDR2 from the germline V gene are MGHDK and SYGVNS. The CDR3 spells CASVGRDEQFF. The DNA for the CDR3 is TGTGCCAGTGTGGGCAGGGATGAGCAGTTCTTC.

The rearrangement uses TRBV7-8 and TRBJ2-1, with TRBD2 matching 7 bases. After removal of 0 bases from V and 10 bases from J, the junction contained 6 bases not matched to a gene. The CDR3 contains 14 residues. Germline V gene sequence: CDR1 SGHVS, CDR2 FQNEAQ. CDR3 protein: CASSLAWASGEQFF. CDR3 DNA: TGTGCCAGCAGCTTAGCGTGGGCTAGCGGCGAGCAGTTCTTC.

The chain combines TRBV7-3 with TRBJ2-6; D possibly corresponds to TRBD1 (6 bases). Trimming took off 4 bases at V and 4 bases at J, with 14 bases between the two ends. This CDR3 has 16 residues. Germline CDR1 and CDR2: SGHTA and FQGTGA. This CDR3 is CASSSQGTLGANVLTF. CDR3 DNA: TGTGCCAGCAGCTCACAGGGTACTCTGGGGGCCAACGTCCTGACTTTC.

The chain couples TRBV18 to TRBJ2-7; a possible D gene is TRBD1 (5 bases). V lost 6 bases and J 0 bases, leaving 12 bases between the germline ends. This CDR3 is 14 amino acids long. CDR1 is KGHSH, CDR2 LQKENI, per germline. The CDR3 DNA reads TGTGCCAGCTCCGATGACAGACGCTCCTACGAGCAGTACTTC. It translates to CASSDDRRSYEQYF.

The V call is TRBV19, the J call TRBJ1-5; D gene uncertain. The V gene lost 5 bases and the J gene lost 4 bases, with 9 bases spanning the gap. The CDR3 contains 13 residues. Germline V gene lookup returns CDR1 LNHDA and CDR2 SQIVND (reference sequence). CDR3 protein: CASSLARNQPQHF. The CDR3 DNA sequence: TGTGCCAGTAGTTTGGCCAGAAATCAGCCCCAGCATTTT.

The chain couples TRBV28 to TRBJ2-7; no firm D call. The CDR3 totals 11 residues. The germline V and J ends were trimmed by 3 bases and 9 bases, with 9 bases remaining between them. In germline, CDR1 is MDHEN, CDR2 SYDVKM. The CDR3 here is CASSLKQVQYF. The DNA for the CDR3 is TGTGCCAGCAGTTTGAAGCAGGTGCAGTACTTC.

A single count supports this clone. The V call is TRBV5-1, the J call TRBJ2-5, with D perhaps TRBD1 (6 bases). This CDR3 contains 14 residues. Trimming took 4 bases from V and 0 from J, leaving 10 bases between them. Germline CDR1 reads SGHRS; CDR2 reads YFSETQ. The CDR3 DNA reads TGCGCCAGCAGCCCCGCAGGGGACCAAGAGACCCAGTACTTC. As protein: CASSPAGDQETQYF.

This clone was seen a few times. The J gene is TRBJ1-4, the V gene TRBV29-1; D possibly corresponds to TRBD1 (5 bases). The CDR3 runs to 16 residues. Per germline, CDR1 SQVTM and CDR2 ANQGSEA. The ends were cut back, 5 bases at V and 1 base at J, with 17 bases in the middle. The CDR3 DNA sequence: TGCAGCGTTCAGGGAGGACCCTTCGGAACTAATGAAAAACTGTTTTTT. It encodes CSVQGGPFGTNEKLFF.

The chain recombines TRBV7-3 with TRBJ2-3, with D possibly TRBD1 on 6 matching bases. Trimming took off 2 bases at V and 6 bases at J, with 12 bases between the two ends. The CDR3 extends over 14 amino acids. The germline V gene encodes CDR1 SGHTA and CDR2 FQGTGA. Written as DNA, the CDR3 is TGTGCCAGCAGCTTATCAGGGGCGGGCGATACGCAGTATTTT. Protein sequence: CASSLSGAGDTQYF.

This clone has only a few counts. The chain employs TRBV7-2 and TRBJ2-2; 7 positions agree with TRBD2. The trim removed 5 bases at V and 2 bases at J, leaving 11 bases unmatched. Germline CDR1 reads SGHTA; CDR2 reads FQGNSA. The CDR3 has 17 amino acids. The CDR3 DNA follows: TGTGCCAGCAGCACCCGCCCCAGCGGGGTAAACACCGGGGAGCTGTTTTTT. Its protein product is CASSTRPSGVNTGELFF. Full variable domain (remainder filled in from reference TRBV7-2 and TRBJ2-2): GAGVSQSPSNKVTEKGKDVELRCDPISGHTALYWYRQSLGQGLEFLIYFQGNSAPDKSGLPSDRFSAERTGGSVSTLTIQRTQQEDSAVYLCASSTRPSGVNTGELFFGEGSRLTVL.

CDR3 nucleotide sequence: TGTGCCAGCAGTGTCCGACTAGCGGGAGATCCAGATACGCAGTATTTT. It specifies CASSVRLAGDPDTQYF. The gene calls are TRBV2 and TRBJ2-3; 12 bases line up with TRBD2. The CDR3 length is 16 residues. Germline trimming cut 4 bases from V and 4 bases from J; bases unmatched to any gene: 6. Germline V gives CDR1 SNHLY, CDR2 FYNNEI.

This clone has only a few counts. This chain joins TRBV7-6 and TRBJ1-3; 8 nucleotides match TRBD1. Looked up from germline, CDR1 is SGHVS and CDR2 is FNYEAQ. Trimming at V came to 3 bases and at J to 0 bases, leaving 4 bases not matched to a gene. The CDR3 length is 16 residues. The CDR3 sequence: CASSLGQDLSGNTIYF. CDR3 DNA: TGTGCCAGCAGCTTGGGACAGGATCTCTCTGGAAACACCATATATTTT. Using reference TRBV7-6 and TRBJ1-3 for the parts outside the CDR3, the full variable domain is GAGVSQSPRYKVTKRGQDVALRCDPISGHVSLYWYRQALGQGPEFLTYFNYEAQQDKSGLPNDRFSAERPEGSISTLTIQRTEQRDSAMYRCASSLGQDLSGNTIYFGEGSWLTVV.

The gene calls are TRBV7-2 and TRBJ2-7; TRBD1 matches 8 bases. The V gene end was trimmed by 2 bases and the J gene end by 6 bases; junction bases not matched to a gene: 6. Germline assignment: CDR1 SGHTA and CDR2 FQGNSA. CDR3 length equals 14 residues. The CDR3 reads CASSLQGALGEQYF. CDR3 DNA: TGTGCCAGCAGCTTACAGGGGGCTTTGGGCGAGCAGTACTTC.

This clone appeared a single time. CDR3 DNA: TGTGCCAGTAAGACAGGGGATGAGAATCAGCCCCAGCATTTT. Translated, it gives CASKTGDENQPQHF. The chain joins TRBV19 to TRBJ1-5; TRBD1 aligns across 8 bases. V shed 7 bases, J shed 4 bases, and the junction held 6 bases outside the gene matches. There are 14 residues in the CDR3. Germline loops: CDR1 LNHDA, CDR2 SQIVND (reference sequence).

The chain joins TRBV2 to TRBJ1-5; possibly TRBD1 for D (6 bases). The CDR3 sequence is 15 residues long. The V end was cut by 6 bases, the J end by 0 bases, with 12 bases between. Germline lookup yields CDR1 SNHLY and CDR2 FYNNEI. The DNA of the CDR3 is TGTGCCAGCAGCCGGACAGATTATAGCAATCAGCCCCAGCATTTT. Protein sequence: CASSRTDYSNQPQHF.

This rearrangement joins TRBV7-9 to TRBJ1-4, with 11 bases aligning to TRBD1. The CDR3 spans 17 residues. Trimming at V came to 6 bases and at J to 5 bases, leaving 11 bases not matched to a gene. Germline CDR1 and CDR2: SEHNR and FQNEAQ (reference sequence). In nucleotides, the CDR3 is TGTGCCAGCAGAAAAGGACAGGGGGCTTTGAGCAATGAAAAACTGTTTTTT. Translating gives CASRKGQGALSNEKLFF.

V and J are TRBV25-1 and TRBJ1-1, with 8 bases matching TRBD1. The CDR3 length is 13 residues. Germline lookup yields CDR1 MGHDK and CDR2 SYGVNS. With V trimmed by 7 bases and J by 4 bases, 5 bases remained unmatched. The CDR3 region is CASTGQGPTEAFF. Written as DNA, the CDR3 is TGTGCCAGCACCGGACAGGGTCCCACTGAAGCTTTCTTT. Full variable domain (remainder filled in from reference TRBV25-1 and TRBJ1-1): EADIYQTPRYLVIGTGKKITLECSQTMGHDKMYWYQQDPGMELHLIHYSYGVNSTEKGDLSSESTVSRIRTEHFPLTLESARPSHTSQYLCASTGQGPTEAFFGQGTRLTVV.

The gene calls are TRBV5-1 and TRBJ2-1, with 8 bases lining up with TRBD1. Germline V gene data show CDR1 as SGHRS and CDR2 as YFSETQ. V lost 0 bases and J lost 12; bases outside the gene matches: 11. The CDR3 totals 15 residues. The CDR3 sequence: CASSLGTGGSMGQFF. CDR3 bases: TGCGCCAGCAGCTTGGGTACAGGGGGGAGTATGGGGCAGTTCTTC.

The chain recombines TRBV6-6 with TRBJ2-1; 10 bases are a match to TRBD2. Germline V lookup: CDR1 MNHNY, CDR2 SVGAGI (reference sequence). CDR3 size: 15 residues. V lost 5 bases to trimming and J lost 6 bases; unmatched junction nucleotides: 7. CDR3: CASSQGLARSNEQFF. For the CDR3, the DNA is TGTGCCAGCAGTCAGGGACTAGCGCGGTCCAATGAGCAGTTCTTC.

J is TRBJ1-5 and V is TRBV7-6, with 9 bases that match TRBD1. Germline V lookup: CDR1 SGHVS, CDR2 FNYEAQ. CDR3 length equals 17 residues. After removal of 3 bases from V and 3 bases from J, the junction contained 9 bases not matched to a gene. Here the CDR3 reads CASSLDDRGVANQPQHF. The CDR3 nucleotides are TGTGCCAGCAGCTTGGATGACAGGGGGGTGGCCAATCAGCCCCAGCATTTT.

The chain combines TRBV19 with TRBJ1-1; a possible D gene is TRBD1 (5 bases). Germline V gives CDR1 LNHDA, CDR2 SQIVND (reference sequence). The CDR3 covers 15 residues. V dropped 6 bases and J dropped 4 bases, with 18 bases sitting between them. CDR3 sequence reads: CASRLGAGRGTEAFF. The CDR3, as DNA: TGTGCCAGTAGGCTCGGGGCAGGGAGGGGCACTGAAGCTTTCTTT.

The chain joins TRBV7-3 to TRBJ2-1; 16 positions agree with TRBD2. The germline V gene has CDR1 SGHTA and CDR2 FQGTGA. This CDR3 is built from 20 residues. J lost 3 bases, V lost 1 base, and 9 bases had no gene match. For the CDR3, the DNA is TGTGCCAGCAGCTTAAACCCGGGACTAGCGGGAGGGAGGTACTACAATGAGCAGTTCTTC. Protein: CASSLNPGLAGGRYYNEQFF.

This clone has just one count. The chain joins TRBV11-3 to TRBJ2-5; 7 bases are shared with TRBD1. The V gene end was trimmed by 2 bases and the J gene end by 4 bases; junction bases not matched to a gene: 4. Germline V lookup: CDR1 SGHNT, CDR2 YENEEA. CDR3 length: 14 residues. In nucleotides, the CDR3 is TGTGCCAGCAGCTTATCTCCAGGGGGAGAGACCCAGTACTTC. Its translation is CASSLSPGGETQYF.